This TCR beta chain derives from a study of T cells in Graves' hyperthyroidism and ophthalmopathy. Stable hyperthyroidism: no ophthalmopathy progression over 18 months of follow-up. The study left out patients who had uncontrolled infection, other autoimmune disease, pregnancy or lactation. PBMCs were collected from a 10 ml volume of fresh peripheral blood. RNA transcripts were the template for amplifying TCR beta CDR3 regions. HTBI primers were the set used in a first-round RT-PCR of the TCR CDR3. TCRdb itself ran the multiplex PCR reads through MiXCR, one entry per CDR3 protein. The sample contains 750,000 to 950,000 distinct CDR3 sequences, 35% to 40% of which appear only once. The CDR3 has 12 amino acids. The germline V gene encodes CDR1 SGHNT and CDR2 YYREEE (reference sequence). Between the trimmed V and J ends, which lost 6 bases and 2 bases, there was a span of 8 bases. This clonotype appeared a few times.

This chain links TRBV5-4 with TRBJ1-2; the D is unclear. The TCR comes from a man younger than 35 with Graves' hyperthyroidism. The sample comprised blood. The DNA of the CDR3 is TGTGCCAGCACTTACGGAAACTATGGCTACACCTTC. Translated: CASTYGNYGYTF.